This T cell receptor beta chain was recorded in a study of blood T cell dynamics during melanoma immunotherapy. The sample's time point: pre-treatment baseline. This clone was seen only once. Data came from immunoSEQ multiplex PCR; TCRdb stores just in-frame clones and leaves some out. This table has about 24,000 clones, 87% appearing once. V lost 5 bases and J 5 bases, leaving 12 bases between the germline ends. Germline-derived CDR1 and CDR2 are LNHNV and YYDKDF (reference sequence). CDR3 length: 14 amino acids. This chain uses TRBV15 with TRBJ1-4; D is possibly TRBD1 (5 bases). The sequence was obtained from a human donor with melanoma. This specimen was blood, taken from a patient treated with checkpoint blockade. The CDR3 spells CATSRDPNNEKLFF. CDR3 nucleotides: TGTGCCACCAGCCGGGACCCCAACAATGAAAAACTGTTTTTT.